This T cell receptor (beta chain) was sequenced during a study of blood T cell repertoires in COVID-19. Participants spanned ages about 18 to 100 years and resided in about 25 US areas. Germline V gene data show CDR1 as GTSNPN and CDR2 as SVGIG (reference sequence). The CDR3 is made up of 15 amino acids. The J segment lost 8 bases and the V segment lost 2 bases, leaving 10 bases of the junction unmatched. Method: immunoSEQ multiplex PCR; TCRdb's copy keeps in-frame clones and lacks some. The sample has approximately 360,000 clones, about 89% seen once. This clone was seen many times. This clonotype originated in a man aged 35 to 55 in a cohort exposed to, infected with or recovered from COVID-19 (not recorded which). V gene TRBV30 combines with J gene TRBJ1-4; 8 bases line up with TRBD1. What was sequenced was PBMCs or T cells enriched from blood (not recorded which). CDR3 bases: TGTGCCTGGAGTTTCTCAGGGGGCGACGCAGAAAAACTGTTTTTT. Amino acids: CAWSFSGGDAEKLFF.